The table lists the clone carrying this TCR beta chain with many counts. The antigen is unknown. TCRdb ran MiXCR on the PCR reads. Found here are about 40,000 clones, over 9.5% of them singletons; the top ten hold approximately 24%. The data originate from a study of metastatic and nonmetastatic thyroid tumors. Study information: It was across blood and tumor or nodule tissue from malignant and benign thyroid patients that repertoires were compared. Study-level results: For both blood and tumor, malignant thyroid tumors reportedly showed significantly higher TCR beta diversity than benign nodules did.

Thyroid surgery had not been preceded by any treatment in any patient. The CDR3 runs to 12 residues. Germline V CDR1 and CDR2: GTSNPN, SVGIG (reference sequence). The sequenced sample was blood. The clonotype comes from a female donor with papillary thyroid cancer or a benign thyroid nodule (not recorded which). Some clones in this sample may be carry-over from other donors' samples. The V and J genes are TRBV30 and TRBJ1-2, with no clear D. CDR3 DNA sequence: TGTGGACTCCATCACACTAACTATGGCTACACCTTC. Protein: CGLHHTNYGYTF. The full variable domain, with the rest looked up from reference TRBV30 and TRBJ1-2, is SQTIHQWPATLVQPVGSPLSLECTVEGTSNPNLYWYRQAAGRGLQLLFYSVGIGQISSEVPQNLSASRPQDRQFILSSKKLLLSDSGFYLCGLHHTNYGYTFGSGTRLTVV.